This T cell receptor beta chain was obtained from a study of cytomegalovirus exposure and HLA in healthy donors (TCRdb year 2017). Describing the broader study: An earlier analysis of 587 of the donors reported 276 Gb of sequence data and 117 million unique TCR beta sequences obtained from about 170 million T cells. An early release that covered about 600 HLA-typed donors contained about 300 gigabases of sequencing data and approximately 85 million unique TCR sequences. The genetic ancestry cluster associated with self-reported Caucasian donors included roughly 84% of the approximately 430 genotyped donors. The study aimed to test whether cataloging public T cell receptors could reveal signatures of past pathogen exposure. The study used immunosequencing to profile the T cell repertoires of approximately 690 subjects and linked those repertoires to cytomegalovirus serostatus. Besides the first cohort of more than 650 subjects, a separate validation cohort made up of 120 different subjects was used. To predict cytomegalovirus infection status, the study combined high-throughput TCR immunosequencing, statistical association of individual TCRs with disease status, and machine learning. A later analysis re-analyzed previously published TCR beta repertoires from 666 donors and added high-resolution HLA genotyping to study TCR occurrence patterns. Rather than drawing on any new phenotypic data, the later analysis identified candidate immune exposures from TCR beta sequences and the way those sequences occurred across donors. In an earlier analysis of a few hundred of the donors, high-throughput TCR beta sequencing was used to judge whether each TCR beta V gene segment behaved as functional or pseudogenic. Donor age, sex, ethnicity and CMV serostatus were compiled alongside the repertoire data. A later genetic analysis took genome-wide SNP genotypes for about three fifths of the 666 donors and used that subset as a discovery cohort. Every repertoire in the discovery cohort had been generated on one and the same sequencing platform. HLA typing covered class I and class II loci at four-digit resolution. The number of donors typed differed by locus, with 629-630 for A, B, C, DRB1 and DQB1, roughly 520 for DQA1, 600 to 610 for DPA1, and some 470 for DPB1. Five DR-DQ haplotypes were handled as single units for association and clustering, since linkage in the cohort was strong. Among roughly 370 genotyped donors of the cohort, an average of around 240,000 unique TCR beta nucleotide sequences were sequenced per donor, around 18% of them non-productive. Overall results and qualifications from the work: A later analysis reported that several top co-occurrence clusters appeared linked to parvovirus B19, influenza, CMV and Epstein-Barr virus. Around 16 rarely observed V segments, including chromosome 9 orphons, were excluded from the earlier analysis of just under 600 of the donors because counts were too low. In a later analysis, most CMV-associated TCR beta chains were found to appear HLA-restricted, with HLA associations seemingly driven largely by CMV exposure. Most TCR sequences were seen in very few donors, while some public TCRs were found in many individuals. A further reported finding was that TCR beta sequences accurately predicted the HLA-A and HLA-B alleles for most subjects in the first cohort. In vitro tests confirmed that a few of the cytomegalovirus-associated TCR beta chains recognize cytomegalovirus antigens. The classifier was reported to diagnose cytomegalovirus status with high specificity and sensitivity in both the original cohort and the validation cohort. Immune exposure information for the cohort was limited to CMV serostatus. In a later analysis, the rate of TCR association differed among HLA loci, with DRB1 alleles having the most associated TCRs and HLA-C alleles having the fewest. Roughly uniform sequencing depth across donors was assumed in presence/absence analyses, although this assumption may not hold. In a later analysis, HLA-associated TCR beta chains were found to be more clonally expanded and to have lower generation probabilities than equally common non-associated chains. Correlated functional status among segregating V segments might reflect linkage disequilibrium, but an unknown experimental factor could not be ruled out. Some IMGT-functional V segments, including TRBV6-2 and TRBV6-3, could not be distinguished by the 87-base-pair reads and were therefore excluded. According to the authors, the approach could potentially be generalized to other disease states and immunological phenotypes. A later genetic analysis reported fewer N-insertions in productive TCRs among donors in an Asian-associated ancestry cluster than the roughly 720-donor mean. An earlier analysis of several hundred of the donors showed that most TCR beta V segments appeared in productive rearrangements either about 90% or about 30% of the time, which broadly matched IMGT annotations. Strong co-occurrence of HLA alleles, especially DR and DQ, made assigning TCR associations to individual alleles difficult. A later genetic analysis associated a missense DCLRE1C variant with V-gene and J-gene trimming of TCR beta chains, and an independent cohort replicated the association. The cohort was sequenced for TCR beta chains only, and without alpha or paired-chain data the features that could be detected were limited. A total of 150 to 200 TCR beta chains were listed by the study as associated with cytomegalovirus. A later analysis associated 15,000 or so TCR beta sequences with specific HLA alleles at a false discovery rate of 0.05. A cluster of highly shared sequence variants was judged likely to be a technical artifact of the sequencing pipeline. Because HLA typing was missing for some donors at each locus, association tests included only the typed subset.

CDR1 and CDR2, per the germline V gene (reference sequence), are LNHDA and SQIVND. Unmatched junction bases come to 8, with V trimmed by 5 bases and J by 4 bases. The CDR3 goes from the cysteine to the phenylalanine over 16 residues. Left in the record is the CDR3 DNA by itself, 48 bases read in frame from the first base. The cohort consisted of 600 to 750 healthy bone marrow donors. Cohort members were all nominally healthy when sampled, although unrecorded immune exposures were likely present. CMV serostatus was recorded as positive for some 300 and negative for about 55% of the 666 cohort members, whereas no CMV serostatus was recorded for the donor in question. A peripheral blood sample was provided by each donor, and peripheral blood mononuclear cells were used for TCR beta sequencing. Genomic DNA extraction from the blood cell samples was performed with the Qiagen DNeasy Blood Extraction Kit.

Receptor amplification or capture employed the immunoSEQ multiplex PCR assay. For the multiplex PCR, a mixture combining 60 forward primers for TCR Vbeta segments and 13 reverse primers for TCR Jbeta segments was used. Amplification of the CDR3 region of rearranged TCR beta genes was performed with a multiplex PCR assay on genomic DNA. The Illumina HiSeq System was used to sequence the amplified TCR beta libraries as 87-base-pair reads. The paper's processing steps were these. A later analysis tallied about 77 million unique TCR beta chains across the approximately 670 repertoires, and about 12 million of those chains were shared by two or more donors. Raw reads were error-corrected and collapsed into unique sequences with a nearest-neighbor algorithm that merged closely related sequences to remove PCR and sequencing errors. To assign V, D and J gene segments, CDR3 sequences were aligned to IMGT reference sequences. For a sequence to be retained, at least a six-nucleotide match to both a V gene segment and a J gene segment was required. Rearrangements were called productive when the CDR3 lacked stop codons and stayed in frame with V and J; all others were non-productive. Following IMGT convention, CDR3 was defined as the stretch from the second conserved V-encoded cysteine to the conserved J-encoded phenylalanine. The earlier analysis of roughly 590 of the donors excluded any sequence lacking an unambiguous match to a single V gene segment. An earlier analysis of a few hundred of the donors classified V segments as functional when productive rearrangements were above 56.7% and as segregating when the standard deviation between donors was above 5%. A statistical classification framework was built for diagnosing cytomegalovirus status from the catalog of TCR beta chain sequences. A later analysis assigned V and J genes by comparing TCR nucleotide sequences with IMGT/GENE-DB human TR gene sequences. A later analysis assigned CDR3 sequences and most-parsimonious VDJ recombination scenarios with the TCRdist pipeline. A later analysis defined each TCR beta chain by its CDR3 amino acid sequence plus V-gene family, and excluded reads lacking a unique V-gene family. To address suspected cross-contamination and a sequencing artifact, a later analysis removed 592 highly shared, low-generation-probability nucleotide sequences. In a later analysis, a clonal expansion index for each public chain was calculated from normalized within-repertoire ranks of inferred template counts. In a later analysis, generation probabilities were computed using a VDJ recombination model fitted to out-of-frame rearrangements, and the results were checked against IGoR. In a later analysis, TCR-TCR, TCR-HLA and TCR-CMV co-occurrence was scored with hypergeometric tests, and a repertoire-size bias correction was applied to TCR pairs. A later analysis estimated false discovery rates by permuting HLA or CMV assignments 20 times. A later analysis grouped co-occurring TCRs with DBSCAN, adding TCRdist sequence similarity when clustering within HLA-allele-positive subsets. For co-occurrence clustering, repertoires with fewer than 30,000 or more than 120,000 public chains were excluded, along with about five repertoires with anomalous nucleotide sharing. The clones in this table, taken by TCRdb from immuneACCESS, are in-frame only. Not every clone is retained; where verified, under half of the shortfall comes from an unresolved V gene, and the cause of the rest is unknown. That table furnishes V, J and clone size, whereas the DNA furnished D and trimming. The sample profile shows around 98,000 clones; more than 65% of them were found once. Together, the top ten hold about 8% of the sample.

This clone has just one count. The antigen it recognizes is unknown. Base qualities are not provided; no much larger clone lies one nucleotide away. The receptor chain draws on TRBV19 and TRBJ2-1; TRBD1 fits 10 bases in the junction. The receptor was derived from a human donor in good health. Source material: PBMCs. The encoded CDR3 is CASSERQGAIYNEQFF. In nucleotides, the sequence is TGTGCCAGTAGTGAAAGACAGGGGGCAATTTACAATGAGCAGTTCTTC.